The following is a TCR beta chain sequence with its context. This sample is drawn from a study of T cell responses to AZD1222 COVID-19 vaccine. Germline CDR1 reads KGHDR; CDR2 reads SFDVKD. V shed 9 bases and J 1 base; nucleotides not matched to a gene: 8. The CDR3 length is 15 residues. Method: immunoSEQ multiplex PCR; TCRdb's copy keeps in-frame clones and lacks some. The sample contains 130,000 to 150,000 clones, over 80% of which appear only once. The clonotype comes from an adult in good health. The chain joins TRBV24-1 to TRBJ2-1, with 7 bases matching TRBD1. The sample was peripheral blood, taken on day 0 of MenACWY control vaccination. The CDR3, as DNA: TGTGCCACCCTCCTCAGGGGACAGTCCTACAATGAGCAGTTCTTC. Its protein is CATLLRGQSYNEQFF.